A single sample gave rise to the 4 T cell receptor beta chains below, sequenced in a study of Tregs in tolerant kidney transplant recipients (dated by TCRdb to the late 2010s). Libraries were constructed by the immunoSEQ multiplex PCR assay. TCRdb obtained this table from immuneACCESS and retained in-frame rearrangements with V and J assigned. These tables miss some clones; where compared with another copy, unresolved V genes account for less than half of the shortfall, and the remainder is unexplained. Recorded for this sample are 75,000 to 95,000 clones; 90% to 95% of them occurred a single time. Together, the top ten hold roughly 5% of the sample. Material: CD8+ T cells from blood. Every receptor here comes from a human donor in good health.

This clone has a single count. The chain is built from TRBV30 and TRBJ1-2; 8 bases align to TRBD1. Germline CDR1 GTSNPN, CDR2 SVGIG (reference sequence). J lost 4 bases, V lost 5 bases, and 9 bases had no gene match. The CDR3 has 14 residues. For the CDR3, the DNA is TGTGCCTGGGAGAACAGGGGGTCAGCCTATGGCTACACCTTC. Encoded protein: CAWENRGSAYGYTF.

The chain couples TRBV19 to TRBJ2-3; TRBD2 agrees at 9 bases. The germline CDR1 and CDR2 sequences are LNHDA and SQIVND (reference sequence). Germline trimming cut 5 bases from V and 3 bases from J; bases unmatched to any gene: 3. The CDR3 length is 14 residues. The DNA of the CDR3 is TGTGCCAGTAGTTTAGCGGGGGTTACAGATACGCAGTATTTT. This gives the protein CASSLAGVTDTQYF. Complete variable domain (other parts from reference TRBV19 and TRBJ2-3): DGGITQSPKYLFRKEGQNVTLSCEQNLNHDAMYWYRQDPGQGLRLIYYSQIVNDFQKGDIAEGYSVSREKKESFPLTVTSAQKNPTAFYLCASSLAGVTDTQYFGPGTRLTVL.

The chain links TRBV27 to TRBJ2-6; a weak D match, TRBD2 (6 bases). The CDR3 runs to 15 residues. The germline V and J ends were trimmed by 3 bases and 3 bases, with 9 bases remaining between them. Germline CDR1 reads MNHEY; CDR2 reads SMNVEV (reference sequence). In DNA form, the CDR3 reads TGTGCCAGCAGTTTCAGGGACTTTGGGGCCAACGTCCTGACTTTC. This codes for CASSFRDFGANVLTF. Full variable domain (remainder filled in from reference TRBV27 and TRBJ2-6): EAQVTQNPRYLITVTGKKLTVTCSQNMNHEYMSWYRQDPGLGLRQIYYSMNVEVTDKGDVPEGYKVSRKEKRNFPLILESPSPNQTSLYFCASSFRDFGANVLTFGAGSRLTVL.

The V and J genes are TRBV6-5 and TRBJ1-1; D call uncertain. This CDR3 contains 14 residues. Trimming pared 2 bases from V and 0 bases from J, leaving 7 bases between. CDR1 and CDR2 (germline): MNHEY, SVGAGI. The CDR3 nucleotides read TGTGCCAGCAGTTACGCGGGTTTGAACACTGAAGCTTTCTTT. Protein sequence: CASSYAGLNTEAFF.